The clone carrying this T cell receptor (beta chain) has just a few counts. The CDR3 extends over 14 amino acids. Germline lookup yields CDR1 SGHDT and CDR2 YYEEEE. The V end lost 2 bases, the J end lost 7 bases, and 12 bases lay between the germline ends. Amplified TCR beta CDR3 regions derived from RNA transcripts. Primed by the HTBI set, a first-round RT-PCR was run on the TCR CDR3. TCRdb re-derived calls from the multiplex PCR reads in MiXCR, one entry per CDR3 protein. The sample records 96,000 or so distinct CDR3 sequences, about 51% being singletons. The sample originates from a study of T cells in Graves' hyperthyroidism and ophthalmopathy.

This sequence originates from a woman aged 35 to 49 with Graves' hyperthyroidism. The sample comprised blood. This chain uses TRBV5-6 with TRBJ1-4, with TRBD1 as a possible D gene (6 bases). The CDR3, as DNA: TGTGCCAGCAGCTTACAGGGAGGGACTGAAAAACTGTTTTTT. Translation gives CASSLQGGTEKLFF.